This T cell receptor beta chain was found in a study of radiotherapy plus CTLA-4 blockade in lung cancer. Study-level points and caveats: In blood, TCR clones derived from the tumor expanded after radiotherapy plus ipilimumab.

This CDR3 region has 14 residues. V lost 0 bases and J lost 2, with 8 bases in between. Germline V gives CDR1 SGDLS, CDR2 YYNGEE. As regards this clone: Its antigen is not identified.

The study gave focal radiation plus ipilimumab CTLA-4 blockade to patients with chemo-refractory metastatic non-small-cell lung cancer. The method was immunoSEQ multiplex PCR; TCRdb's version includes in-frame clones alone and lacks a portion of them. The table has around 65,000 clones, roughly 77% seen once. This sequence joins TRBV9 and TRBJ2-5; D possibly corresponds to TRBD1 (6 bases). This receptor was taken from a human donor with non-small cell lung cancer who had a complete response to radiotherapy plus ipilimumab. Sequenced here: peripheral blood, sampled from a patient treated with radiotherapy plus ipilimumab. CDR3 amino acids: CASSVGQGQETQYF. The CDR3 DNA reads TGTGCCAGCAGCGTAGGGCAGGGGCAAGAGACCCAGTACTTC.